This T cell receptor beta chain was recovered during a study of blood T cells in healthy people across ages. The authors ran a second PCR of about 7 to 11 cycles using a sample-barcoded 5' primer and a J-beta primer mix. MiXCR, applied by TCRdb to the 5' RACE reads, yields one record per CDR3 protein. The repertoire holds hundreds of thousands of distinct CDR3 sequences, with 58% as singletons. This clonotype was sampled from a man aged 55 to 69 in good health. The material sequenced was blood.

The CDR3 nucleotides read TGTGCCAGCAGCTTGACGGCCGCGCGCAATGAGCAGTTCTTC. Encoded protein: CASSLTAARNEQFF. This chain links TRBV5-5 with TRBJ2-1; no clear D gene. Germline V CDR1 and CDR2: SGHKS, YYEKEE (reference sequence). The CDR3 consists of 14 residues. V gave up 1 base and J gave up 6 bases, with 11 bases separating them.